These T cell receptor beta chains were read from a single sample in a study of blood T cell repertoires in COVID-19. Sequencing was performed with immunoSEQ multiplex PCR; in TCRdb, only in-frame clones are kept and a portion is missing. The sample consists of approximately 89,000 clones, 60% to 85% of them appearing once. Source material: peripheral blood. The receptors come from a human donor in a cohort sampled during active COVID-19. Both conserved end residues are part of each CDR3. The order of the fields is D gene, J gene, clone size, V gene, CDR3 DNA, CDR3 protein. The D gene is left open where the match is weak. Expanded clones get a size class; other rows say once, few or many, or leave the size out.

>-|TRBJ2-5|-|TRBV2
TGTGCCAGCAGTGAGGGCTCGCGGGTGGGAGAGACCCAGTACTTC
CASSEGSRVGETQYF
>TRBD2|TRBJ2-3|-|TRBV5-4
TGTGCCAGCACCCAGGGACTAGCTGGTGATACGCAGTATTTT
CASTQGLAGDTQYF
>-|TRBJ1-2|-|TRBV12-3/TRBV12-4
TGTGCCAGCAGTTTTGGAGGAAAGGGCTACACCTTC
CASSFGGKGYTF
>-|TRBJ2-2|once|TRBV6-2/TRBV6-3
TGTGCCAGCAGTTTTGGCCGGGGTCCACCCGGGGAGCTGTTTTTT
CASSFGRGPPGELFF
>TRBD2|TRBJ2-3|-|TRBV4-2
TGTGCCAGCAGCCAAGGAGCGGGGACAGATACGCAGTATTTT
CASSQGAGTDTQYF
>-|TRBJ1-1|-|TRBV5-4
TGTGCCAGCAGCTTCAGGGGAGGGACTGAAGCTTTCTTT
CASSFRGGTEAFF
>-|TRBJ1-6|-|TRBV18
TGTGCCAGCTCACCGGACAGATTGGATTCACCCCTCCACTTT
CASSPDRLDSPLHF
>TRBD1|TRBJ2-2|many|TRBV5-1
TGCGCCAGCAGCTTGTCCAGGGGGCTCGGGGAGCTGTTTTTT
CASSLSRGLGELFF
>-|TRBJ1-2|-|TRBV19
TGTGCCAGTAGTTCTGAGGACGCGGGTGGCTACACCTTC
CASSSEDAGGYTF
>TRBD1|TRBJ1-1|-|TRBV6-4
TGTGCCAGCAGTTGGGGGACAGGTGGGAGTGAGAACACTGAAGCTTTCTTT
CASSWGTGGSENTEAFF
>-|TRBJ1-2|-|TRBV27
TGTGCCAGCGGATATGTTTGGGGGGACTATGGCTACACCTTC
CASGYVWGDYGYTF
>-|TRBJ2-5|once|TRBV14
TGTGCCAGCAGCCGACAATACAGGGAGACCCAGTACTTC
CASSRQYRETQYF
>TRBD1|TRBJ2-7|-|TRBV27
TGTGCCAGCAGTCCCTGGGACAGGGGGTCATGGGAGCAGTACTTC
CASSPWDRGSWEQYF
>TRBD1|TRBJ2-2|-|TRBV30
TGTGCCTGGAGCGGACAGGTTCGCGCCGGGGAGCTGTTTTTT
CAWSGQVRAGELFF
>-|TRBJ2-7|-|TRBV7-2
TGTGCCAGCAGCCCACGGTCTTCCTACGAGCAGTACTTC
CASSPRSSYEQYF
>-|TRBJ2-7|-|TRBV6-1
TGTGCCAGCAGTGAAAGTGCGGGGTCCTACGAGCAGTACTTC
CASSESAGSYEQYF
>TRBD1|TRBJ2-3|-|TRBV5-1
TGCGCCAGCAGCTTAAGACAGGGACCAGATACGCAGTATTTT
CASSLRQGPDTQYF
>-|TRBJ2-2|-|TRBV2
TGTGCCAGCAAGGGACAAACAAACACCGGGGAGCTGTTTTTT
CASKGQTNTGELFF
>-|TRBJ2-3|-|TRBV4-3
TGCGCCAGCAGCCAAGATGTGCGGGCTGATACGCAGTATTTT
CASSQDVRADTQYF
>TRBD2|TRBJ2-7|-|TRBV30
TGTGCCTGGAGGTCTAGCGGGATAACCTACGAGCAGTACTTC
CAWRSSGITYEQYF
>TRBD1|TRBJ1-1|-|TRBV11-1
TGTGCCAGCAGCCTAGGACAGGGGAACACTGAAGCTTTCTTT
CASSLGQGNTEAFF
>-|TRBJ2-6|-|TRBV28
TGTGCCAGCAGTTCCGGGTTTTCTGGGGCCAACGTCCTGACTTTC
CASSSGFSGANVLTF
>-|TRBJ2-7|once|TRBV28
TGTGCCAGCCAGGTCCTTGGGAGTCCAACCTACGAGCAGTACTTC
CASQVLGSPTYEQYF
>TRBD2|TRBJ2-7|-|TRBV6-2/TRBV6-3
TGTGCCAGCAGCTCCCCGGGCGGGAGGTTCCCTTCTGGGTACGAGCAGTACTTC
CASSSPGGRFPSGYEQYF
>TRBD1|TRBJ2-7|-|TRBV7-9
TGTGCCAGCTTACAGGGGTACGAGCAGTACTTC
CASLQGYEQYF
>TRBD2|TRBJ2-5|-|TRBV11-2
TGTGCCAGCAGCTCCGGACTAGCGGGAGGAGAGACCCAGTACTTC
CASSSGLAGGETQYF
>TRBD2|TRBJ2-7|-|TRBV28
TGTGCCAGCAGTCAGACTAGCGGGAGGTACGAGCAGTACTTC
CASSQTSGRYEQYF
>TRBD2|TRBJ2-1|-|TRBV30
TGTGCCTGGAGTGTACTGCGGGAGCTTAATGAGCAGTTCTTC
CAWSVLRELNEQFF
>TRBD1|TRBJ2-7|-|TRBV11-2
TGTGCCAGCAGCCCCGGGACAGGTCAATACGAGCAGTACTTC
CASSPGTGQYEQYF
>-|TRBJ2-7|-|TRBV28
TGTGCCAGCAGACCCGTCTACGGGAGCGTCGGTGGCGAGCAGTACTTC
CASRPVYGSVGGEQYF
>-|TRBJ2-2|-|TRBV3-1/TRBV3-2
TGTGCCAGCAGGGACAGTCTCACCACCGGGGAGCTGTTTTTT
CASRDSLTTGELFF
>TRBD1|TRBJ1-2|-|TRBV5-4
TGTGCCAGCAGCCGCCGACAGGGGCTAACAGCTAACTATGGCTACACCTTC
CASSRRQGLTANYGYTF
>-|TRBJ1-5|-|TRBV28
TGTGCCAGCAGTTTCCCTACGAGCAATCAGCCCCAGCATTTT
CASSFPTSNQPQHF
>-|TRBJ1-2|-|TRBV7-2
TGTGCCAGCAGCTTAGGATACCCCGTGGCATACGGCTACACCTTC
CASSLGYPVAYGYTF
>TRBD1|TRBJ1-5|-|TRBV5-8
TGTGCCAGCAGCCGATTTGGACAGGGAGCAAATCAGCCCCAGCATTTT
CASSRFGQGANQPQHF
>-|TRBJ1-1|-|TRBV11-2
TGTGCCAGCAGCTTAGTAGGGTCAGGGGCGGGCACTGAAGCTTTCTTT
CASSLVGSGAGTEAFF
>-|TRBJ1-5|-|TRBV30
TGTGCCTGGAGGCGGGGGGGGAGCAATCAGCCCCAGCATTTT
CAWRRGGSNQPQHF
>-|TRBJ1-6|-|TRBV28
TGTGCCAGCAGTTTACGCCAGGGCTATAATTCACCCCTCCACTTT
CASSLRQGYNSPLHF
>-|TRBJ1-4|-|TRBV5-3
TGTGCCAGAAGCTTGATTACAACTAATGAAAAACTGTTTTTT
CARSLITTNEKLFF
>TRBD1|TRBJ2-5|-|TRBV5-1
TGCGCCAGCAGCCCGAGCGGTGTACAGGGGGTTTTGGAGACCCAGTACTTC
CASSPSGVQGVLETQYF
>TRBD2|TRBJ2-3|-|TRBV28
TGTGCCAGCAGCCAAGCGGGGACCTCCACAGATACGCAGTATTTT
CASSQAGTSTDTQYF
>TRBD1|TRBJ2-7|once|TRBV7-9
TGTGCCAGCAGCTTCAGACAGGGTAAACAGTACTTC
CASSFRQGKQYF
>TRBD2|TRBJ2-1|-|TRBV11-2
TGTGCCAGCAGCCACCATAGCGGGAGATCGCACAATGAGCAGTTCTTC
CASSHHSGRSHNEQFF
>TRBD2|TRBJ2-7|-|TRBV7-6
TGTGCCAGCAGCTTAGGGACTAGCGACTCCTACGAGCAGTACTTC
CASSLGTSDSYEQYF
>-|TRBJ1-2|-|TRBV7-8
TGTGCCAGCAGCCCCGGAAGGGGCTATGGCTACACCTTC
CASSPGRGYGYTF
>TRBD1|TRBJ2-7|-|TRBV11-2
TGTGCCAGCAGCCAATACAGGGGAGTAGGCTACGAGCAGTACTTC
CASSQYRGVGYEQYF
>-|TRBJ1-1|few|TRBV28
TGTGCCAGCAGTTTTCAGCAGGGGAGTTTGAACACTGAAGCTTTCTTT
CASSFQQGSLNTEAFF
>-|TRBJ2-5|-|TRBV9
TGTGCCAGCAGCGTAGAACTCCGCGCCGAGACCCAGTACTTC
CASSVELRAETQYF
>-|TRBJ1-2|-|TRBV25-1
TGTGCCAGCAGTGTTGACAGCCACTATGGCTACACCTTC
CASSVDSHYGYTF